The clone carrying this TCR beta chain was observed a handful of times. The antigen is undetermined. The data originate from a study of post-analysis software for immune sequencing data. Study-wide points: Normalized Chao1 diversity in multiple sclerosis patients fell significantly below that of controls. Included in a set of 5 or 6 TRBV segments more frequent in patients than controls were TRBV5-6, TRBV5-1 and TRBV20-1. Samples sharing a preparation batch grouped tightly together when assessed by F measure.

Presence of unique molecular identifiers characterized the TCR beta cDNA libraries. One entry per CDR3 protein results from TCRdb running MiXCR on the PCR reads. In the table there are approximately 360,000 distinct CDR3 sequences, less than 40% of which are singletons. CDR1 and CDR2 (germline): MNHEY, SVGEGT. V shed 5 bases and J shed 3 bases, with 17 bases lying between them. The CDR3 length is 15 residues. This receptor was obtained from a girl aged 10 to 17 with multiple sclerosis. The sample comprised blood. This chain joins TRBV6-2 or TRBV6-3 and TRBJ2-7; D may be TRBD1 or TRBD2 (5 bases each). The CDR3 protein is CASSGAGALGYEQYF. As DNA, the CDR3 is TGTGCCAGCAGTGGCGCCGGGGCCTTGGGCTACGAGCAGTACTTC.